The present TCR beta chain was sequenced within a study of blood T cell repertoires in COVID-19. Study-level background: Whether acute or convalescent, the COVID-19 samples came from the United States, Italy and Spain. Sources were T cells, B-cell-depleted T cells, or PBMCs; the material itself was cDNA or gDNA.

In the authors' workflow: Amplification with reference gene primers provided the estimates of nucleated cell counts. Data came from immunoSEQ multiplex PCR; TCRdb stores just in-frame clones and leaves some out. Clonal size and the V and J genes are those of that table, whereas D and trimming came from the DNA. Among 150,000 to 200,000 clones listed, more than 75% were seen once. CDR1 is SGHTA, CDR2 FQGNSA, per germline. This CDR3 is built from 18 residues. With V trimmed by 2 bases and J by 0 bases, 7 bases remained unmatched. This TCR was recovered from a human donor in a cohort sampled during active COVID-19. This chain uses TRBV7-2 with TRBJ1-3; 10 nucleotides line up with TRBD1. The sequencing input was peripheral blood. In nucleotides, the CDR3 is TGTGCCAGCAGCTTATGGACAGGGGGGAGGGGCTCTGGAAACACCATATATTTT. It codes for CASSLWTGGRGSGNTIYF.